The following is a TCR beta chain sequence with its context. This specimen comes from a study of OX40 agonist ivuxolimab in advanced cancers. Here immunoSEQ multiplex PCR was the method, and the copy in TCRdb shows in-frame clones only, minus some. The table records roughly 35,000 clones, approximately 90% of them present only once. The germline V and J ends were trimmed by 2 bases and 4 bases, with 8 bases remaining between them. The CDR3 runs to 13 residues. Germline assignment: CDR1 MNHEY and CDR2 SMNVEV (reference sequence). The gene calls are TRBV27 and TRBJ1-2; maybe TRBD1 (6 bases). This TCR was recovered from an adult with an advanced solid tumor such as melanoma, head and neck, liver or kidney cancer. Sequencing used CD4+ or CD8+ T cells sorted from blood, obtained in a trial of the OX40 agonist ivuxolimab. This chain's CDR3 is CASSLRGGYGYTF. The DNA of the CDR3 is TGTGCCAGCAGTTTAAGAGGGGGCTATGGCTACACCTTC.